The next 14 T cell receptor beta chains were all read from a single sample in a study of blood T cells in healthy people across ages. A second PCR, run for about 7 to 11 cycles, used a sample-barcoded 5' primer plus a J-beta primer mix. Using its own MiXCR run on the 5' RACE reads, TCRdb lists one record per CDR3 protein. Of roughly 1,700,000 distinct CDR3 sequences detected, under 30% appear once; the ten largest clones hold 7.7%. The sequenced material came from blood. The receptors come from a woman aged 30 to 39 in good health.

Only a few counts were recorded for this clonotype. The V gene is TRBV7-9, the J gene TRBJ1-5, with a weak D call TRBD1 (6 bases). Germline CDR1 reads SEHNR; CDR2 reads FQNEAQ (reference sequence). Trimming cost V 4 bases and J 0 bases, with 10 bases left between them. The CDR3 covers 15 residues. CDR3 in amino acids: CASSSTGNSNQPQHF. The CDR3 region has the DNA TGTGCCAGCAGCTCGACAGGCAATAGCAATCAGCCCCAGCATTTT.

This clonotype was detected ten times or more. The chain recombines TRBV29-1 with TRBJ2-5, with 9 bases fitting TRBD2. The V gene's germline CDR1 is SQVTM and CDR2 ANQGSEA. V shed 4 bases, J shed 7 bases, and the junction held 7 bases outside the gene matches. The CDR3 totals 13 residues. The CDR3 DNA follows: TGCAGCGTTGGACTAGCGGCTCCAGCGACCCAGTACTTC. Translation gives CSVGLAAPATQYF.

This clonotype was picked up a small number of times. The genes are TRBV7-9 and TRBJ2-3; D is undetermined. This CDR3 is built from 14 residues. CDR1 is SEHNR, CDR2 FQNEAQ, per germline (reference sequence). Trimming took off 6 bases at V and 0 bases at J, with 10 bases between the two ends. The CDR3 reads CASRSSASTDTQYF. The DNA for the CDR3 is TGTGCCAGCAGAAGTAGTGCGAGCACAGATACGCAGTATTTT. Complete variable domain (other parts from reference TRBV7-9 and TRBJ2-3): DTGVSQNPRHKITKRGQNVTFRCDPISEHNRLYWYRQTLGQGPEFLTYFQNEAQLEKSRLLSDRFSAERPKGSFSTLEIQRTEQGDSAMYLCASRSSASTDTQYFGPGTRLTVL.

V usage is TRBV2 and J usage is TRBJ2-6, with D perhaps matching TRBD1 (6 bases). The germline V and J ends were trimmed by 5 bases and 2 bases, with 10 bases remaining between them. Germline CDR1 reads SNHLY; CDR2 reads FYNNEI. The CDR3 length is 15 residues. CDR3 region: CASSQQGPGANVLTF. The CDR3 nucleotides are TGTGCCAGCAGTCAACAGGGCCCTGGGGCCAACGTCCTGACTTTC.

In regard to this clonotype: The final CDR3 position lacks the conserved phenylalanine or tryptophan, pointing to a likely read error. It is unclear where the CDR3 begins or ends on the DNA, so no DNA is shown, and the CDR3 is as TCRdb lists it. The chain links TRBV6-2 or TRBV6-3 to TRBJ2-7; TRBD1, as called in the table, went unchecked against the DNA. Germline V gives CDR1 MNHEY, CDR2 SVGEGT. The CDR3 extends over 10 residues, inclusive of both ends. The CDR3 protein is CASSYSGRGH.

This clonotype was counted at least ten times. This chain joins TRBV4-1 and TRBJ2-7, with a weak D call TRBD1 (7 bases). The V end was cut by 4 bases, the J end by 9 bases, with 22 bases between. The length of the CDR3 is 15 residues. Germline CDR1 and CDR2: MGHRA and YSYEKL. DNA for the CDR3: TGCGCCAGCAGCCCCCAATCTGGACAGGCGGAGGGGCAGTACTTC. The encoded protein is CASSPQSGQAEGQYF.

The rearrangement uses TRBV20-1 and TRBJ2-3; D possibly uses TRBD1 or TRBD2 (5 bases each). Trimming shortened V by 3 bases and J by 0 bases, and 16 bases separated the two germline ends. The V gene's germline CDR1 is DFQATT and CDR2 SNEGSKA (reference sequence). The CDR3 has 16 amino acids. This chain's CDR3 is CSASHRGGTSTDTQYF. The CDR3 DNA sequence: TGCAGTGCTAGCCACCGGGGCGGAACTAGCACAGATACGCAGTATTTT.

This clonotype was picked up a small number of times. The chain is built from TRBV7-9 and TRBJ1-5, with D possibly TRBD1 on 5 matching bases. The CDR3 consists of 16 residues. Trimming took off 1 base at V and 1 base at J, with 11 bases between the two ends. CDR1 and CDR2 from the germline V gene are SEHNR and FQNEAQ (reference sequence). The CDR3 spells CASSLGPGTSNQPQHF. The CDR3 DNA reads as TGTGCCAGCAGCTTAGGCCCGGGGACCAGCAATCAGCCCCAGCATTTT.

This clonotype was picked up a small number of times. It may be a read error: a sequence one base away is much more abundant. This chain connects TRBV25-1 to TRBJ2-5; TRBD1 aligns across 7 bases. Unmatched junction bases numbered 11, after V lost 11 bases and J lost 5 bases. CDR1 is MGHDK, CDR2 SYGVNS, per germline. This CDR3 has 13 residues. CDR3 sequence (DNA): TGTGCCGGCGCATCAGGGGGTAGGGAGACCCAGTACTTC. Its translation: CAGASGGRETQYF.

A few counts support this clonotype. V usage is TRBV20-1 and J usage is TRBJ1-6; D not certain. In germline, CDR1 is DFQATT, CDR2 SNEGSKA (reference sequence). The CDR3 runs 15 residues. V lost 6 bases and J lost 5, with 17 bases in between. The CDR3 bases are TGCAGTGCGAGTGACGGATCCTGGAATAATTCACCCCTCCACTTT. It translates to CSASDGSWNNSPLHF.

There are a few counts of this clonotype. The V call is TRBV20-1, the J call TRBJ2-5, with TRBD1 identical over 7 bases. The CDR3 runs to 13 residues. With V trimmed by 6 bases and J by 1 base, 5 bases remained unmatched. Germline V lookup: CDR1 DFQATT, CDR2 SNEGSKA (reference sequence). In DNA form, the CDR3 reads TGCAGTGCACGAACAGGGGCCCAAGAGACCCAGTACTTC. Its protein product is CSARTGAQETQYF.

This clonotype occurred a few times. This chain connects TRBV20-1 to TRBJ2-1, with D perhaps being TRBD1 or TRBD2 (6 bases each). V dropped 3 bases and J dropped 5 bases, with 14 bases sitting between them. This CDR3 has 14 amino acids. Germline V gives CDR1 DFQATT, CDR2 SNEGSKA (reference sequence). The CDR3 DNA sequence: TGCAGTGCTAGGTGGGGGGCCGCCCACAATGAGCAGTTCTTC. Translating it yields CSARWGAAHNEQFF.

This clonotype occurred once. This clone may be a read error of a much larger clone one base away. The chain uses TRBV12-3 or TRBV12-4 and TRBJ2-7, with a tentative D call TRBD1 (6 bases). The CDR3 totals 13 residues. Trimming removed 3 bases at V and 5 bases at J, with 11 bases between. Here the CDR3 DNA reads TGTGCCAGCAGTTTTGACGGGGACAACGAGCAGTACTTC. This codes for CASSFDGDNEQYF.

This clonotype was counted a few times. This may be a read error: a much more frequent sequence differs by one nucleotide. The chain couples TRBV5-1 to TRBJ2-7; 7 bases map to TRBD2. This CDR3 has 14 residues. The germline V gene encodes CDR1 SGHRS and CDR2 YFSETQ. J gave up 3 bases and V 4 bases, and 7 bases lay outside the gene matches. The DNA for the CDR3 is TGCGCCAGCAGCCTTCTAGCGGCGGACTACGAGCAGTACTTC. This gives the protein CASSLLAADYEQYF.